Listed below are T cell receptor beta chains from one sample, sequenced in a study of T cell responses to AZD1222 COVID-19 vaccine. The protocol was immunoSEQ multiplex PCR, while the TCRdb copy is restricted to in-frame clones and leaves out a portion. The sample includes about 180,000 clones, around 89% of them seen just once. The input for sequencing was peripheral blood, taken 28 days after the second dose of the MenACWY control vaccine. Receptor source: an adult who received the MenACWY meningococcal vaccine as a control. Each CDR3 is given with its conserved first and last residue. A D gene is named only where the DNA matches it firmly. Not all rows give a size; the values are once, few, many and, for expanded clones, a class.

V gene: TRBV18
D gene: TRBD1
clone size: NA
J gene: TRBJ2-7
CDR3 DNA: TGTGCCAGCTCACCACTGGGACAGTCCTACGAGCAGTACTTC
CDR3 protein: CASSPLGQSYEQYF

V gene: TRBV5-1
D gene: NA
clone size: once
J gene: TRBJ1-3
CDR3 DNA: TGCGCCAGCAGCTCGACCCAAGGGACTGGAAACACCATATATTTT
CDR3 protein: CASSSTQGTGNTIYF

V gene: TRBV7-9
D gene: NA
clone size: NA
J gene: TRBJ1-5
CDR3 DNA: TGTGCCAGCAGCTTCAGCAGCAGCAATCAGCCCCAGCATTTT
CDR3 protein: CASSFSSSNQPQHF

V gene: TRBV30
D gene: NA
clone size: NA
J gene: TRBJ1-3
CDR3 DNA: TGTGCCTGGACAGGGCGCTCTGGAAACACCATATATTTT
CDR3 protein: CAWTGRSGNTIYF

V gene: TRBV3-1/TRBV3-2
D gene: NA
clone size: NA
J gene: TRBJ1-2
CDR3 DNA: TGTGCCAGCAGCCAAGTGATTTCGGGGGGCCCTAACTATGGCTACACCTTC
CDR3 protein: CASSQVISGGPNYGYTF

V gene: TRBV12-3/TRBV12-4
D gene: TRBD1
clone size: NA
J gene: TRBJ1-2
CDR3 DNA: TGTGCCAGCAGCTCACAGGGGGTTAAGGGCTACACCTTC
CDR3 protein: CASSSQGVKGYTF

V gene: TRBV28
D gene: NA
clone size: NA
J gene: TRBJ2-5
CDR3 DNA: TGTGCCAGCAGGGAGGAGGTCGAGGGGGAGACCCAGTACTTC
CDR3 protein: CASREEVEGETQYF

V gene: TRBV18
D gene: TRBD1
clone size: NA
J gene: TRBJ2-5
CDR3 DNA: TGTGCCAGCTCAACCCGGGACAGGTACCAAGAGACCCAGTACTTC
CDR3 protein: CASSTRDRYQETQYF

V gene: TRBV28
D gene: NA
clone size: NA
J gene: TRBJ1-5
CDR3 DNA: TGTGCCAGCAGTTTAGGGAGTCGGGCCCAGCATTTT
CDR3 protein: CASSLGSRAQHF

V gene: TRBV5-1
D gene: TRBD2
clone size: NA
J gene: TRBJ2-1
CDR3 DNA: TGCGCCAGCAGATCTCCCGGGACTAGCGGTTCCAGCTCCTACAATGAGCAGTTCTTC
CDR3 protein: CASRSPGTSGSSSYNEQFF

V gene: TRBV29-1
D gene: TRBD2
clone size: NA
J gene: TRBJ2-7
CDR3 DNA: TGCAGCGCGGCGGGACTAGCGGGACACGAGCAGTACTTC
CDR3 protein: CSAAGLAGHEQYF

V gene: TRBV28
D gene: TRBD1
clone size: NA
J gene: TRBJ2-7
CDR3 DNA: TGTGCCAGCAGTTACAGGGGCACCACCATCCACGAGCAGTACTTC
CDR3 protein: CASSYRGTTIHEQYF

V gene: TRBV6-5
D gene: NA
clone size: once
J gene: TRBJ2-7
CDR3 DNA: TGTGCCAGCAGGACTCTCCTGGAGAGCCACGAGCAGTACTTC
CDR3 protein: CASRTLLESHEQYF

V gene: TRBV28
D gene: TRBD2
clone size: NA
J gene: TRBJ2-1
CDR3 DNA: TGTGCCAGCAGTTCGACTAGCGGATCCTACAATGAGCAGTTCTTC
CDR3 protein: CASSSTSGSYNEQFF

V gene: TRBV28
D gene: NA
clone size: NA
J gene: TRBJ1-2
CDR3 DNA: TGTGCCAGCACCAATCTGCGCGGACCCAGGTGG
CDR3 protein: CASTNLRGPRW

V gene: TRBV15
D gene: NA
clone size: NA
J gene: TRBJ1-1
CDR3 DNA: TGTGCCACCAGCATATCAGACACTGAAGCTTTCTTT
CDR3 protein: CATSISDTEAFF

V gene: TRBV7-9
D gene: NA
clone size: NA
J gene: TRBJ1-2
CDR3 DNA: TGTGCCAGCAGCGCCCCCCACTATGGCTACACCTTC
CDR3 protein: CASSAPHYGYTF

V gene: TRBV6-5
D gene: NA
clone size: NA
J gene: TRBJ1-1
CDR3 DNA: TGTGCCAGCAGTTACTCCCCGAAGAACACTGAAGCTTTCTTT
CDR3 protein: CASSYSPKNTEAFF

V gene: TRBV28
D gene: NA
clone size: NA
J gene: TRBJ1-1
CDR3 DNA: TGTGCCAGCAGTCTAATACCCCTTGGGGGCCCTGAAGCTTTCTTT
CDR3 protein: CASSLIPLGGPEAFF

V gene: TRBV10-3
D gene: TRBD2
clone size: NA
J gene: TRBJ2-7
CDR3 DNA: TGTGCCATCAGTGCCCCGACTAGCGGCTCCTACGAGCAGTACTTC
CDR3 protein: CAISAPTSGSYEQYF

V gene: TRBV30
D gene: NA
clone size: NA
J gene: TRBJ1-1
CDR3 DNA: TGTGCCTGGAGTGCCCATCAGGGCTCTGAAGCTTTCTTT
CDR3 protein: CAWSAHQGSEAFF

V gene: TRBV18
D gene: TRBD2
clone size: NA
J gene: TRBJ2-2
CDR3 DNA: TGTGCCAGCTCACCCAGGACTAGCGGGAGTTCCGGGGAGCTGTTTTTT
CDR3 protein: CASSPRTSGSSGELFF

V gene: TRBV30
D gene: NA
clone size: NA
J gene: TRBJ1-4
CDR3 DNA: TGTGCCTGGAGTGTACGTAGGCAGATGGAGGAAAAACTGTTTTTT
CDR3 protein: CAWSVRRQMEEKLFF